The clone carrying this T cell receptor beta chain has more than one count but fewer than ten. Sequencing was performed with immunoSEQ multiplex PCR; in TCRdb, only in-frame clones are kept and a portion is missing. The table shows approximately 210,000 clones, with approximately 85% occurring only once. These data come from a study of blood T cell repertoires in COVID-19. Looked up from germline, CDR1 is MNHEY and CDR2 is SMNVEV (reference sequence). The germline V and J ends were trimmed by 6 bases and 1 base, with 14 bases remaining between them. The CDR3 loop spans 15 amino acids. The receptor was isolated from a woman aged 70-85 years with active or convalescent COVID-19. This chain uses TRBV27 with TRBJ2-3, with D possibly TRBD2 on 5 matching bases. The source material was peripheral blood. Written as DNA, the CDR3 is TGTGCCAGCAGACCCGGACTGCGAGGCACAGATACGCAGTATTTT. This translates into CASRPGLRGTDTQYF.